This T cell receptor beta chain was recorded in a study of T cells in tuberculosis. The V end lost 6 bases, the J end lost 0 bases, and 9 bases lay between the germline ends. This CDR3 comprises 14 residues. Germline V CDR1 and CDR2: MNHEY, SVGAGI. The repertoire was sequenced with immunoSEQ multiplex PCR; TCRdb's copy has only in-frame clones and lacks some. Among under 35,000 clones listed, approximately 93% were seen once. This receptor was obtained from a donor aged 10-29 years with latent tuberculosis or without tuberculosis infection. The sample consisted of PBMCs. V is TRBV6-5 and J is TRBJ1-5; the D is unclear. The CDR3 sequence: CASRSGNSNQPQHF. CDR3 coding DNA: TGTGCCAGCAGATCGGGAAATAGCAATCAGCCCCAGCATTTT.